Presented here are 29 T cell receptor beta chains from one specimen sequenced in a study of shared clonotypes between healthy human individuals. Clones were sequenced by immunoSEQ multiplex PCR, and TCRdb holds only the in-frame ones, with some missing. Of about 2.3 million clones in the sample, roughly 90% were seen once. The sequenced sample was naive CD4+ T cells from PBMCs. Noted subset: CD45RA+ positively selected. These receptors were collected from a man between 18 and 29 years old in good health. Some clones in this sample may be carry-over from other donors' samples.

The chain combines TRBV5-1 with TRBJ1-1, with D maybe TRBD1 (6 bases). The germline CDR1 and CDR2 sequences are SGHRS and YFSETQ. The CDR3 sequence is 14 residues long. The V end lost 4 bases, the J end lost 0 bases, and 10 bases lay between the germline ends. CDR3 in amino acids: CASSEDSMNTEAFF. CDR3 bases: TGCGCCAGCAGCGAGGACAGCATGAACACTGAAGCTTTCTTT.

The chain combines TRBV29-1 with TRBJ1-3; TRBD1 might be the D (5 bases). V was clipped by 0 bases and J by 3 bases, with 18 bases between them. The CDR3 is 17 residues long. Germline CDR1 reads SQVTM; CDR2 reads ANQGSEA. In DNA, the CDR3 is TGCAGCGTTGAAGAGGGGCCGGGCCAGGGAGGTGGAAACACCATATATTTT. Its protein is CSVEEGPGQGGGNTIYF.

This clone was detected only a few times. The gene calls are TRBV18 and TRBJ1-5; D remains ambiguous. Germline lookup yields CDR1 KGHSH and CDR2 LQKENI. The CDR3 sequence is 14 residues long. Deletions cut 6 bases from V and 6 bases from J, with 15 bases between. The CDR3 is CASSLNQRGQPQHF. The CDR3 bases are TGTGCCAGCTCTCTAAACCAGCGGGGTCAGCCCCAGCATTTT.

V is TRBV10-1 and J is TRBJ2-3; D remains unclear. Trimming took off 2 bases at V and 3 bases at J, with 9 bases between the two ends. From germline, CDR1 is WNHNN and CDR2 SYGVQD (reference sequence). The CDR3 has 14 residues. The CDR3 here is CASSEGFRTDTQYF. Here the CDR3 DNA reads TGCGCCAGCAGTGAGGGGTTTAGGACAGATACGCAGTATTTT.

Only one count was recorded for this clone. The genes are TRBV2 and TRBJ1-1; TRBD1 might be the D (5 bases). V was pared by 1 base and J by 1 base, with 7 bases between. Germline-derived CDR1 and CDR2 are SNHLY and FYNNEI. The CDR3 contains 14 residues. The CDR3 DNA reads as TGTGCCAGCAGTGAAGACGGGGGGAACACTGAAGCTTTCTTT. Protein sequence: CASSEDGGNTEAFF.

This clone has just one count. The chain employs TRBV19 and TRBJ1-4, with D uncertain. The CDR3 contains 14 residues. V dropped 3 bases and J dropped 4 bases, with 9 bases sitting between them. Per the germline V gene, CDR1 is LNHDA and CDR2 is SQIVND (reference sequence). This CDR3 reads CASSIGQNNEKLFF. The DNA for the CDR3 is TGTGCCAGTAGTATCGGCCAGAATAATGAAAAACTGTTTTTT.

A single count supports this clone. The chain couples TRBV6-1 to TRBJ2-2; TRBD1 is a possible D gene (5 bases). The ends were cut back, 4 bases at V and 1 base at J, with 16 bases in the middle. CDR3 length: 17 amino acids. The germline V gene encodes CDR1 MNHNS and CDR2 SASEGT. The CDR3 reads CASSAGAGRVNTGELFF. The CDR3 region has the DNA TGTGCCAGCAGTGCAGGCGCAGGCAGGGTGAACACCGGGGAGCTGTTTTTT.

V and J are TRBV25-1 and TRBJ2-7; D might be TRBD1 or TRBD2, each matching 6 bases. Trimming removed 2 bases from V and 5 bases from J, with 19 bases in between. The germline gives CDR1 MGHDK, CDR2 SYGVNS. The CDR3 length is 16 residues. The CDR3 DNA follows: TGTGCCAGCAGTGAACAAGGGGGAGGCCCGGTCCACGAGCAGTACTTC. It specifies CASSEQGGGPVHEQYF.

The V call is TRBV9, the J call TRBJ2-3; 10 bases are a match to TRBD2. The length of the CDR3 is 18 residues. CDR1 SGDLS and CDR2 YYNGEE come from the germline V gene. Trimming took 3 bases from V and 3 from J; bases not matched to a gene: 13. The CDR3: CASSALVASGSKTDTQYF. The CDR3 DNA reads as TGTGCCAGCAGCGCCCTCGTCGCTAGCGGGAGCAAGACAGATACGCAGTATTTT.

The chain is built from TRBV7-8 and TRBJ2-5; TRBD2 matches 7 bases. The CDR3 contains 10 residues. The J segment lost 5 bases and the V segment lost 11 bases, leaving 2 bases of the junction unmatched. In germline, CDR1 is SGHVS, CDR2 FQNEAQ. Written as DNA, the CDR3 is TGTGCCTCCGGGGGGGAGACCCAGTACTTC. It codes for CASGGETQYF.

The gene calls are TRBV28 and TRBJ1-3; 8 positions agree with TRBD1. The CDR3 contains 15 residues. J lost 8 bases, V lost 3 bases, and 9 bases had no gene match. The V gene's germline CDR1 is MDHEN and CDR2 SYDVKM. DNA of the CDR3: TGTGCCAGCAGTTTTAGACAGGGGACCGGGGACACCATATATTTT. It is translated as CASSFRQGTGDTIYF.

This rearrangement joins TRBV28 to TRBJ1-3; unclear D gene. Germline CDR1 and CDR2: MDHEN and SYDVKM. The V gene lost 3 bases and the J gene lost 2 bases, with 14 bases spanning the gap. The CDR3 extends over 16 amino acids. The chain's CDR3 is CASSLGGSITGNTIYF. The DNA for the CDR3 is TGTGCCAGCAGTTTGGGAGGGAGTATCACTGGAAACACCATATATTTT.

The J gene is TRBJ2-7, the V gene TRBV27; 10 nucleotides match TRBD2. This CDR3 spans 13 amino acids. Unmatched junction bases numbered 1, after V lost 4 bases and J lost 4 bases. Per germline, CDR1 MNHEY and CDR2 SMNVEV (reference sequence). Here the CDR3 reads CASSWTSGYEQYF. CDR3 nucleotide sequence: TGTGCCAGCAGTTGGACTAGCGGATACGAGCAGTACTTC.

In this sample, this clone turned up once. The chain has TRBV7-9 and TRBJ1-3; TRBD1 is a possible D gene (5 bases). The length of the CDR3 is 15 residues. V shed 5 bases and J shed 4 bases, with 15 bases lying between them. Germline V gene lookup returns CDR1 SEHNR and CDR2 FQNEAQ (reference sequence). CDR3 sequence (DNA): TGTGCCAGCAGCCGAACAGGCCCAGGGGGAAACACCATATATTTT. Amino acids: CASSRTGPGGNTIYF.

CDR3 nucleotides: TGTGCCAGCAGCCGGGACCTGGACAGGTGGAGACAGCCCCAGCATTTT. Translating gives CASSRDLDRWRQPQHF. The chain joins TRBV28 to TRBJ1-5; 7 bases agree with TRBD1. Germline V lookup: CDR1 MDHEN, CDR2 SYDVKM. The trim removed 6 bases at V and 7 bases at J, leaving 15 bases unmatched. This CDR3 is 16 amino acids long.

This chain links TRBV6-5 with TRBJ1-5; maybe TRBD1 (5 bases). The CDR3 has 14 amino acids. The germline V gene has CDR1 MNHEY and CDR2 SVGAGI. V shed 7 bases and J shed 3 bases, with 13 bases lying between them. The CDR3 loop is CASTTGGVNQPQHF. Written as DNA, the CDR3 is TGTGCCAGCACCACGGGAGGGGTCAATCAGCCCCAGCATTTT.

The rearrangement joins TRBV29-1 to TRBJ2-1; unclear D gene. The CDR3 has 14 amino acids. The V end lost 4 bases, the J end lost 4 bases, and 14 bases lay between the germline ends. Per germline, CDR1 SQVTM and CDR2 ANQGSEA. CDR3 DNA: TGCAGCGTTGGAACCCGACTGGGGTACAATGAGCAGTTCTTC. Residues: CSVGTRLGYNEQFF.

The rearrangement uses TRBV4-2 and TRBJ2-7, with a weak D call TRBD2 (6 bases). The CDR3 has 15 amino acids. V was trimmed by 8 bases and J by 1 base, leaving 18 bases between them. The germline gives CDR1 LGHNA, CDR2 YNFKEQ. The CDR3 spells CASSPAGSLSYEQYF. The CDR3 bases are TGTGCCAGCTCCCCGGCGGGGTCTCTTTCCTACGAGCAGTACTTC.

This chain links TRBV11-3 with TRBJ1-4; unclear D gene. Between the trimmed V and J ends, which lost 0 bases and 0 bases, there was a span of 5 bases. The germline CDR1 and CDR2 sequences are SGHNT and YENEEA. This CDR3 contains 15 residues. CDR3 amino acids: CASSLEWATNEKLFF. Written as DNA, the CDR3 is TGTGCCAGCAGCTTAGAATGGGCAACTAATGAAAAACTGTTTTTT.

Concerning this clone itself: Other DNA variants within this sample encode the same CDR3. This chain links TRBV5-4 with TRBJ2-7; 7 bases map to TRBD2. Per germline, CDR1 SGHNT and CDR2 YYREEE (reference sequence). The CDR3 runs to 14 residues. Losses at the gene ends were 4 bases for V and 2 bases for J; bases not matched to a gene: 6. CDR3 loop: CASSPSGAPYEQYF. CDR3 DNA sequence: TGTGCCAGCAGCCCAAGCGGGGCCCCCTACGAGCAGTACTTC.

This chain uses TRBV27 with TRBJ1-1; D is unresolved. The CDR3 is 14 residues long. V lost 8 bases and J lost 4, with 17 bases in between. Germline CDR1 reads MNHEY; CDR2 reads SMNVEV (reference sequence). The CDR3 DNA follows: TGTGCCAGCCATAGGTCGAGGGCGACCACTGAAGCTTTCTTT. Protein product: CASHRSRATTEAFF.

The chain joins TRBV5-1 to TRBJ1-3, with 7 bases fitting TRBD1. After removal of 5 bases from V and 1 base from J, the junction contained 6 bases not matched to a gene. The V gene's germline CDR1 is SGHRS and CDR2 YFSETQ. This CDR3 comprises 15 residues. In nucleotides, the CDR3 is TGCGCCAGCAGGCGATCGACAGGGTCTGGAAACACCATATATTTT. Its translation is CASRRSTGSGNTIYF.

The V and J genes are TRBV7-9 and TRBJ1-2; D remains unclear. V was shortened by 4 bases and J by 8 bases, with 20 bases between the two germline ends. This CDR3 is 15 amino acids long. CDR1 is SEHNR, CDR2 FQNEAQ, per germline (reference sequence). As DNA, the CDR3 is TGTGCCAGCAGCTCCAACGATAGATGGGCCCCAGGCTACACCTTC. This codes for CASSSNDRWAPGYTF.

The rearrangement uses TRBV19 and TRBJ1-3; TRBD1 agrees at 11 bases. Trimming at V came to 7 bases and at J to 3 bases, leaving 8 bases not matched to a gene. Germline V gives CDR1 LNHDA, CDR2 SQIVND (reference sequence). This CDR3 has 16 residues. The CDR3: CASTSPGTGGGNTIYF. For the CDR3, the DNA is TGTGCCAGTACCTCACCCGGGACAGGGGGTGGAAACACCATATATTTT.

The genes are TRBV28 and TRBJ1-5; no definite D call. The V end was cut by 2 bases, the J end by 1 base, with 12 bases between. Germline V gene sequence: CDR1 MDHEN, CDR2 SYDVKM. The CDR3 has 16 residues. In DNA form, the CDR3 reads TGTGCCAGCAGTTTAAACAGATTGGAGAGCAATCAGCCCCAGCATTTT. It is translated as CASSLNRLESNQPQHF.

V and J are TRBV18 and TRBJ2-3, with 7 bases identical to TRBD2. The length of the CDR3 is 17 residues. The junction had 9 bases not matched to a gene; V was cut back by 3 bases and J by 0 bases. Germline V lookup: CDR1 KGHSH, CDR2 LQKENI. For the CDR3, the DNA is TGTGCCAGCTCACCTATTCCTAGCGGCCTCAGCACAGATACGCAGTATTTT. Its translation: CASSPIPSGLSTDTQYF. The whole variable domain, filled in from reference TRBV18 and TRBJ2-3, reads NAGVMQNPRHLVRRRGQEARLRCSPMKGHSHVYWYRQLPEEGLKFMVYLQKENIIDESGMPKERFSAEFPKEGPSILRIQQVVRGDSAAYFCASSPIPSGLSTDTQYFGPGTRLTVL.

The chain couples TRBV2 to TRBJ2-7, with TRBD2 matching over 7 bases. The V gene's germline CDR1 is SNHLY and CDR2 FYNNEI. The CDR3 extends over 17 amino acids. Unmatched junction bases numbered 19, after V lost 5 bases and J lost 6 bases. In DNA form, the CDR3 reads TGTGCCAGCAGTAGGACTAGTAATCGGGCGTATTTGTCCGAGCAGTACTTC. Amino acid sequence: CASSRTSNRAYLSEQYF.

The count of this clone is one. The chain recombines TRBV6-1 with TRBJ1-2, with 8 bases that match TRBD1. There are 16 residues in the CDR3. CDR1 is MNHNS, CDR2 SASEGT, per germline. Losses at the gene ends were 2 bases for V and 7 bases for J; bases not matched to a gene: 12. The CDR3 DNA reads as TGTGCCAGCAGTGAAAACAGACAGGGGAGGGGACTTGGCTACACCTTC. This translates into CASSENRQGRGLGYTF.

This chain joins TRBV2 and TRBJ1-3, with unresolved D. V lost 4 bases and J 0 bases, leaving 13 bases between the germline ends. The CDR3 contains 16 residues. Germline CDR1 reads SNHLY; CDR2 reads FYNNEI. The CDR3 nucleotides read TGTGCCAGCAGTGTGTTTATGACAAACTCTGGAAACACCATATATTTT. Translating gives CASSVFMTNSGNTIYF.